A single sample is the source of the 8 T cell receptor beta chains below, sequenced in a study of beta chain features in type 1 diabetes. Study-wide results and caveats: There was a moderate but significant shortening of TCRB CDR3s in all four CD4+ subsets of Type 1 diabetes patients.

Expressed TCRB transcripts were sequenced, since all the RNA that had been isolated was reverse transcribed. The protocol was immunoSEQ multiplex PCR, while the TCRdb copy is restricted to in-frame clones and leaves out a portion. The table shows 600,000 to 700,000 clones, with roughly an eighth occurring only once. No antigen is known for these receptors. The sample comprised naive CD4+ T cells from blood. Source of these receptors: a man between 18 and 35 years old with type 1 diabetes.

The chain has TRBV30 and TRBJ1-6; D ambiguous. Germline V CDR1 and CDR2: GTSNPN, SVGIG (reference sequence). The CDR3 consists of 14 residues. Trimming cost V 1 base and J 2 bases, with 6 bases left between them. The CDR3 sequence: CAWSGSPYNSPLHF. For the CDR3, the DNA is TGTGCCTGGAGTGGGTCCCCCTATAATTCACCCCTCCACTTT.

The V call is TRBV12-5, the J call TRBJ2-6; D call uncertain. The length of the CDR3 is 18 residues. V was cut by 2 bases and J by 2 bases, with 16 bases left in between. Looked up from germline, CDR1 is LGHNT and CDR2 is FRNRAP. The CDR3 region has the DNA TGTGCTAGTGGTTTGACCTACCTCGACGGCGCTGGGGCCAACGTCCTGACTTTC. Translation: CASGLTYLDGAGANVLTF.

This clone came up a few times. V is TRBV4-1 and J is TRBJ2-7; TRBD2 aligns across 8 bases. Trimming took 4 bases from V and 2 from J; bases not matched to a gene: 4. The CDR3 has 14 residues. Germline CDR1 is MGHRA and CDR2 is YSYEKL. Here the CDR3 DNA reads TGCGCCAGCAGCCTTCCGGGGGGGGCCTACGAGCAGTACTTC. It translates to CASSLPGGAYEQYF.

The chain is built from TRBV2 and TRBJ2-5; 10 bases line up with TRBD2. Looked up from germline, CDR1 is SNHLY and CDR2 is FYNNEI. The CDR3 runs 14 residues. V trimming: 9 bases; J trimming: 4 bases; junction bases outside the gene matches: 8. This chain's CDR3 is CASLSGGPGETQYF. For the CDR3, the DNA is TGTGCCAGTCTTAGCGGGGGGCCCGGAGAGACCCAGTACTTC.

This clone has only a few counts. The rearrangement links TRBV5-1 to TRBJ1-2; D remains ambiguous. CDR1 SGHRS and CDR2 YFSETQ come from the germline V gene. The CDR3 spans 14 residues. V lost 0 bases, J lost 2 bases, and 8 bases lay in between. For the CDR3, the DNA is TGCGCCAGCAGCTTGGTTGGAGGGAACTATGGCTACACCTTC. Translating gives CASSLVGGNYGYTF.

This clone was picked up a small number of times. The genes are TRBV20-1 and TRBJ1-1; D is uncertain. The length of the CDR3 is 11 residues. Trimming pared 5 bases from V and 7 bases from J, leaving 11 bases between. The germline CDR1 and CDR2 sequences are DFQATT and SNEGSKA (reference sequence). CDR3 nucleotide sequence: TGCAGTGCTGTCCTTCAAGTTGAAGCTTTCTTT. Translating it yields CSAVLQVEAFF.

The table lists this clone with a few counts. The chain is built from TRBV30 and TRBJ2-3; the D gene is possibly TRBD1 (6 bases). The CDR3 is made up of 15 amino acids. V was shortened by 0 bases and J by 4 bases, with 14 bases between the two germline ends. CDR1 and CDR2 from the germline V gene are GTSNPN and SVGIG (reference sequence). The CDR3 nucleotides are TGTGCCTGGAGTGTAGGGGGACACTTACCAGATACGCAGTATTTT. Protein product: CAWSVGGHLPDTQYF.

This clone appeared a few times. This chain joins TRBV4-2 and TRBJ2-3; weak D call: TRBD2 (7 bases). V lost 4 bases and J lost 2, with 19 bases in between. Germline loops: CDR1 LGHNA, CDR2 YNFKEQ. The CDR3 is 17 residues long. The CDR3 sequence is CASSPSVGGALTDTQYF. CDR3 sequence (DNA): TGTGCCAGCAGCCCCAGTGTTGGGGGGGCCCTCACAGATACGCAGTATTTT.